This TCR beta chain derives from a study of Graves' ophthalmopathy and Graves' hyperthyroidism. This clonotype is a singleton in its sample. This may arise from a read error, as a much more abundant clone is one base away. Amplification of TCR beta CDR3 regions used RNA transcripts. Scientists carried out first-round RT-PCR using HTBI primers and then a second-round multiplex PCR. One entry per CDR3 protein, called by TCRdb with MiXCR from the multiplex PCR reads. The table has 500,000 to 800,000 distinct CDR3 sequences, about 38% seen once. Germline V gives CDR1 DFQATT, CDR2 SNEGSKA (reference sequence). The CDR3 consists of 13 residues.

The clonotype comes from an adult man with Graves' ophthalmopathy. V and J are TRBV20-1 and TRBJ2-5; D may be TRBD1 (6 bases). The sequenced sample was peripheral blood. CDR3 nucleotides: TGCAGTGCTCCCCAGGGGATCCAAGAGGCCCAGTACTTC. This encodes CSAPQGIQEAQYF.